The subject of this entry is one T cell receptor (beta chain). The table lists this clonotype with a few counts. Its antigen has not been determined. Base quality data are lacking; no much larger clone is found one base away. To demonstrate the VDJtools post-analysis software, TCR beta repertoires were profiled from the peripheral blood of 13 young patients with multiple sclerosis. The multiple sclerosis patients were children and adolescents ranging in age from roughly 6 to 16 years. These data originate in a study of post-analysis software for immune sequencing data (dated by TCRdb to the mid-2010s). Context from the whole study: Disease courses on record covered relapsing-remitting, secondary progressive and progressive-relapsing multiple sclerosis, though some patients had no subtype annotation. Patient repertoires were compared against about twelve previously published healthy control repertoires from donors aged about 6 to 26 years. A subset of samples was prepared in parallel using single-end sample barcoding, then pooled and co-amplified after Illumina adapter ligation. Results and caveats for the whole study, not just this receptor: Patients showed significantly higher frequencies than controls for about five TRBV segments, among them TRBV5-6, TRBV5-1 and TRBV20-1. The multiple sclerosis patient group was slightly younger than the control group. Multiple sclerosis patients had significantly lower normalized Chao1 diversity than controls, a result that suggests substantial peripheral T-cell clonal expansion. When samples were clustered directly using the F measure, samples prepared in the same batch co-clustered strongly, which prompted a batch-effect correction.

Library prep was done by PCR. Data came from an Illumina HiSeq 2500. Unique molecular identifiers were incorporated into TCR beta cDNA libraries to reduce PCR and sequencing biases. Roughly 500,000 cDNA molecules were obtained for every 1 to 10 million input T cells, so each molecule roughly corresponded to one T cell. The same protocol used for the earlier healthy control dataset was applied to prepare and sequence the patient libraries. Samples belonging to the same batch were prepared together, multiplexed and sequenced on a shared HiSeq lane. The original pipeline was this. MIGEC was used to process the raw barcoded reads, and molecular identifier groups with only a single read were discarded before consensus assembly and CDR3 extraction. Clonotype tables were post-analysed with VDJtools, and diversity was normalized by down-sampling all datasets to the smallest sample size. To correct batch-related cross-sample contamination, repertoire overlap clustering matched CDR3 amino acid sequences but not nucleotide sequences. TCRdb handled the public reads itself, with Q25 trimming in fastp and clone calling in MiXCR, and kept productive beta chains. Rows merge per CDR3 protein into single entries with the most common DNA and genes. TCRdb assigned the V and J calls; the authors' analysis was not used. In all, the sample holds around 440,000 distinct CDR3 sequences, and roughly 45% of those were seen once. Around an eighth of the sample comes from the top ten.

From cysteine to phenylalanine, the CDR3 is 15 amino acids long. Left in the record is the CDR3 DNA by itself, 45 bases read in frame from the first base. V and J lose 4 bases and 4 bases, and a span of 16 bases separates them. CDR1 and CDR2 were assigned from the germline V gene as SGHVS and FQNEAQ. The rearrangement joined TRBV7-8 to TRBJ2-5; a tentative D call is TRBD1 (7 bases match). Input material: blood. This TCR was recovered from a girl aged 10 to 17 with multiple sclerosis. CDR3 loop: CASSSTGRRVETQYF. The DNA is as follows: TGTGCCAGCAGCTCGACAGGGAGGCGAGTAGAGACCCAGTACTTC.